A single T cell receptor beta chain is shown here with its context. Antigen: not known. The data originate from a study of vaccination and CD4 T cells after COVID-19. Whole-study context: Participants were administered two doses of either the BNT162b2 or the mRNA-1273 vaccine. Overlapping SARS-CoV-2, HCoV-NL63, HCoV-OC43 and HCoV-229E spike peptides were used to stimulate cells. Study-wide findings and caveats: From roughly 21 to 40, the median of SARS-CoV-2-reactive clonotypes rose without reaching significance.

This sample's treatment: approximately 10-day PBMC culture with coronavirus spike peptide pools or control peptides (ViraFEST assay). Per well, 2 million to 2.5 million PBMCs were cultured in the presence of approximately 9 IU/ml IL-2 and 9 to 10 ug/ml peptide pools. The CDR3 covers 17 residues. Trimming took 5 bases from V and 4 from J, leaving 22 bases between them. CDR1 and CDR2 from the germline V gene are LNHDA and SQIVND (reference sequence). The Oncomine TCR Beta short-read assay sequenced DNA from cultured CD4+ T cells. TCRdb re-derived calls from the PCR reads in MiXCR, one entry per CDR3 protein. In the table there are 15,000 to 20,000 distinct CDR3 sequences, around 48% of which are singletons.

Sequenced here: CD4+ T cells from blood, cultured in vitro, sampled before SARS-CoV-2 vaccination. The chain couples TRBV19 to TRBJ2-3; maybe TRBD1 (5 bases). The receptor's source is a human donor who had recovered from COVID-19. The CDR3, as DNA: TGTGCCAGTAGTTCGGTCTCTCCAGGGATATTGGCAGATACGCAGTATTTT. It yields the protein CASSSVSPGILADTQYF.